Below are 26 T cell receptor beta chains sequenced from a single sample in a study of T-cell reconstitution after alpha-beta-depleted transplantation in children. Preparation of the TCRbeta library involved a method that used unique molecular identifiers. A single record per CDR3 protein comes from TCRdb applying MiXCR to the PCR reads. The table shows some 440,000 distinct CDR3 sequences, with about 16% occurring only once. The sequences come from PBMCs, mostly from graft donor cells, collected 360 days after TCRalphabeta/CD19-depleted stem cell transplant. The receptor source for this set is a boy younger than two who had a stem cell transplant for Wiskott-Aldrich syndrome, so the T cells may come from the graft donor.

V usage is TRBV24-1 and J usage is TRBJ2-2, with unresolved D. V shed 9 bases and J shed 4 bases, with 8 bases lying between them. The germline V gene encodes CDR1 KGHDR and CDR2 SFDVKD. This CDR3 contains 12 residues. Here the CDR3 DNA reads TGTGCCACCTCGATAGGCACCGGGGAGCTGTTTTTT. The encoded protein is CATSIGTGELFF.

This clonotype was seen only a few times. V usage is TRBV5-1 and J usage is TRBJ2-3; D not resolved. Looked up from germline, CDR1 is SGHRS and CDR2 is YFSETQ. The CDR3 is 13 amino acids. V was pared by 0 bases and J by 4 bases, with 6 bases between. The CDR3 coding sequence is TGCGCCAGCAGCTTGGGCCCTGCAGATACGCAGTATTTT. Amino acid sequence: CASSLGPADTQYF.

In DNA, the CDR3 is TGCGCCAGCAGCCAAGTGGTTGGGCCTAGCGGGTTGTACGAGCAGTACTTC. It encodes CASSQVVGPSGLYEQYF. The rearrangement links TRBV4-1 to TRBJ2-7; 8 nucleotides agree with TRBD2. Looked up from germline, CDR1 is MGHRA and CDR2 is YSYEKL. Germline trimming cut 1 base from V and 4 bases from J; bases unmatched to any gene: 12. The CDR3 spans 17 residues.

This clonotype was detected only a few times. The chain is built from TRBV12-3 or TRBV12-4 and TRBJ2-7; TRBD1 matches at 9 bases. The CDR3 consists of 13 residues. J gave up 7 bases and V 7 bases, and 8 bases lay outside the gene matches. As DNA, the CDR3 is TGTGCCAGCACGTGGACAGGGGAAGGGGAGCAGTACTTC. Its protein is CASTWTGEGEQYF.

V usage is TRBV7-8 and J usage is TRBJ2-7; TRBD1 agrees at 7 bases. Germline values: CDR1 SGHVS, CDR2 FQNEAQ. J was trimmed by 2 bases and V by 2 bases; bases with no gene match: 15. The CDR3 loop spans 18 amino acids. This CDR3 is CASSLRDRGHSPAYEQYF. The CDR3 nucleotides read TGTGCCAGCAGCTTAAGGGACAGAGGACATTCCCCTGCCTACGAGCAGTACTTC. Looking up the rest from reference TRBV7-8 and TRBJ2-7 gives the full variable domain: GAGVSQSPRYKVAKRGQDVALRCDPISGHVSLFWYQQALGQGPEFLTYFQNEAQLDKSGLPSDRFFAERPEGSVSTLKIQRTQQEDSAVYLCASSLRDRGHSPAYEQYFGPGTRLTVT.

This clonotype was detected only a few times. CDR3 sequence reads: CASSYWLRPAYEQYF. The CDR3, as DNA: TGTGCCAGCAGTTATTGGCTTAGGCCAGCCTACGAGCAGTACTTC. J is TRBJ2-7 and V is TRBV6-2 or TRBV6-3; D gene ambiguous. Germline CDR1 and CDR2: MNHEY and SVGEGT. The CDR3 totals 15 residues. Trimming removed 3 bases at V and 2 bases at J, with 14 bases between.

V is TRBV18 and J is TRBJ2-5; 13 bases are shared with TRBD2. V trimming: 2 bases; J trimming: 4 bases; junction bases outside the gene matches: 10. The CDR3 loop spans 18 amino acids. Germline-derived CDR1 and CDR2 are KGHSH and LQKENI. This chain's CDR3 is CASSPSPGLAGSGETQYF. The CDR3 DNA reads TGTGCCAGCTCACCATCGCCGGGACTAGCGGGATCCGGAGAGACCCAGTACTTC.

This sequence joins TRBV6-2 or TRBV6-3 and TRBJ2-1; D remains unclear. The CDR3 has 15 amino acids. Trimming cost V 6 bases and J 4 bases, with 16 bases left between them. Germline CDR1 and CDR2: MNHEY and SVGEGT. CDR3 amino acids: CASSPVERRYNEQFF. CDR3 in DNA: TGTGCCAGCAGCCCAGTCGAACGGCGGTACAATGAGCAGTTCTTC.

This clonotype showed up just a few times. V gene TRBV12-3 or TRBV12-4 combines with J gene TRBJ2-5; weak D call: TRBD1 (6 bases). CDR3 length: 14 residues. The V and J ends lost 6 bases and 5 bases respectively, with 16 bases between them. The CDR3 DNA reads as TGTGCCAGCAGACCAACAGGGTGGAGGGAGACCCAGTACTTC. Amino acid sequence: CASRPTGWRETQYF.

The rearrangement joins TRBV5-1 to TRBJ1-2; D is possibly TRBD1 (5 bases). With 0 bases removed from V and 1 base from J, the gap between germline ends came to 13 bases. CDR1 SGHRS and CDR2 YFSETQ come from the germline V gene. The CDR3 is 16 residues long. CDR3 region: CASSLDGTVDNYGYTF. In DNA form, the CDR3 reads TGCGCCAGCAGCTTGGACGGGACGGTCGATAACTATGGCTACACCTTC.

This clonotype turned up a few times. The chain links TRBV5-1 to TRBJ2-1, with 12 positions matching TRBD2. V shed 5 bases and J 0 bases; nucleotides not matched to a gene: 6. The CDR3 runs 17 residues. CDR1 and CDR2 from the germline V gene are SGHRS and YFSETQ. This CDR3 reads CASRRLAGANSYNEQFF. For the CDR3, the DNA is TGCGCCAGCAGACGACTAGCGGGAGCCAACTCCTACAATGAGCAGTTCTTC.

The V call is TRBV5-5, the J call TRBJ2-7; 8 bases line up with TRBD1. The J segment lost 3 bases and the V segment lost 5 bases, leaving 13 bases of the junction unmatched. The CDR3 is made up of 16 amino acids. In germline, CDR1 is SGHKS, CDR2 YYEKEE (reference sequence). This chain's CDR3 is CASRQGEGQGGYEQYF. CDR3 sequence (DNA): TGTGCCAGCAGACAAGGAGAAGGACAGGGCGGCTACGAGCAGTACTTC.

The genes are TRBV6-9 and TRBJ2-7; tentatively, D is TRBD2 (5 bases). V was trimmed by 8 bases and J by 5 bases, leaving 19 bases between them. The V gene's germline CDR1 is MNHGY and CDR2 SVAAGI. This CDR3 comprises 14 residues. As DNA, the CDR3 is TGTGCCAGCGGGAGAGGGTGTCGGCGGCACGAGCAGTACTTC. This gives the protein CASGRGCRRHEQYF.

The sample holds many counts of this clonotype. The CDR3 is CASSRRLQETQYF. CDR3 coding DNA: TGTGCCAGCAGCCGACGGCTTCAAGAGACCCAGTACTTC. The V and J genes are TRBV3-1 and TRBJ2-5; no firm D call. CDR3 size: 13 residues. Trimming removed 4 bases at V and 2 bases at J, with 8 bases between. Germline assignment: CDR1 LGHDT and CDR2 YNNKEL (reference sequence).

The chain recombines TRBV11-2 with TRBJ2-7; 8 nucleotides agree with TRBD2. Trimming removed 6 bases from V and 3 bases from J; junction bases left unmatched: 4. From germline, CDR1 is SGHAT and CDR2 FQNNGV. This CDR3 spans 13 amino acids. As DNA, the CDR3 is TGTGCCAGCAGACTAGCGGACTACTACGAGCAGTACTTC. Residues: CASRLADYYEQYF.

The sample holds a few counts of this clonotype. V usage is TRBV20-1 and J usage is TRBJ2-1; D not certain. V lost 0 bases, J lost 8 bases, and 8 bases lay in between. The CDR3 loop spans 12 amino acids. CDR1 is DFQATT and CDR2 is SNEGSKA in the germline V gene (reference sequence). CDR3 residues: CSARDLSDEQFF. DNA for the CDR3: TGCAGTGCTAGAGATCTCTCCGATGAGCAGTTCTTC.

The chain links TRBV5-1 to TRBJ2-5; TRBD2 matches 7 bases. V dropped 0 bases and J dropped 0; count of bases not matched to a gene: 8. The germline V gene encodes CDR1 SGHRS and CDR2 YFSETQ. CDR3 length: 17 residues. CDR3 protein: CASSLAMASGDQETQYF. The CDR3 bases are TGCGCCAGCAGCTTGGCCATGGCTAGCGGAGACCAAGAGACCCAGTACTTC.

V usage is TRBV12-3 or TRBV12-4 and J usage is TRBJ2-5, with 10 bases matching TRBD2. J gave up 5 bases and V 3 bases, and 12 bases lay outside the gene matches. The CDR3 spans 17 residues. In DNA, the CDR3 is TGTGCCAGCAGTTTGAGGGCTAGCGGGAGTCGGGGGGAGACCCAGTACTTC. Translating gives CASSLRASGSRGETQYF.

This clonotype was found a few times. The CDR3 DNA reads TGTGCCATCCACCCGCGGGGTGGCCTTTACTCCAACACAGATACGCAGTATTTT. Translated: CAIHPRGGLYSNTDTQYF. The chain links TRBV10-3 to TRBJ2-3; possible D gene TRBD2, 6 bases. In germline, CDR1 is ENHRY, CDR2 SYGVKD. Trimming shortened V by 8 bases and J by 2 bases, and 26 bases separated the two germline ends. The CDR3 contains 18 residues.

The genes are TRBV11-1 and TRBJ2-5, with 12 nucleotides matching TRBD2. CDR3 length: 18 amino acids. After removal of 2 bases from V and 5 bases from J, the junction contained 12 bases not matched to a gene. CDR1 is SGHAT and CDR2 is FQDESV in the germline V gene (reference sequence). The CDR3 region has the DNA TGTGCCAGCAGCTTAAATGGCCTAGCGGGGGGGCTCTGGGAGACCCAGTACTTC. Its translation: CASSLNGLAGGLWETQYF.

The CDR3 DNA is TGTGCCAGCAGCTTAGAGGTTGAGCAGTTCTTC. Translating gives CASSLEVEQFF. The rearrangement links TRBV7-9 to TRBJ2-1, with D hard to call. The germline CDR1 and CDR2 sequences are SEHNR and FQNEAQ (reference sequence). The CDR3 is made up of 11 amino acids. V lost 1 base, J lost 9 bases, and 4 bases lay in between.

The V and J genes are TRBV5-1 and TRBJ2-3; D remains ambiguous. CDR1 SGHRS and CDR2 YFSETQ come from the germline V gene. This CDR3 has 15 residues. V lost 1 base and J lost 3, with 12 bases in between. CDR3 coding DNA: TGCGCCAGCAGCTTGCTAACCTCAAGGACAGATACGCAGTATTTT. Its protein is CASSLLTSRTDTQYF.

V is TRBV25-1 and J is TRBJ2-7; 8 bases line up with TRBD1. From germline, CDR1 is MGHDK and CDR2 SYGVNS. This CDR3 comprises 15 residues. V lost 4 bases to trimming and J lost 0 bases; unmatched junction nucleotides: 5. For the CDR3, the DNA is TGTGCCAGCAGTGGTCGGACAGGGAGCTCCTACGAGCAGTACTTC. It codes for CASSGRTGSSYEQYF.

This clonotype was detected only a few times. The gene calls are TRBV25-1 and TRBJ2-3; 8 positions match TRBD2. Germline CDR1 is MGHDK and CDR2 is SYGVNS. Unmatched junction bases numbered 4, after V lost 5 bases and J lost 3 bases. This CDR3 spans 14 amino acids. The CDR3 DNA reads TGTGCCAGCAGTACTAGCGGATTTACAGATACGCAGTATTTT. It encodes CASSTSGFTDTQYF.

This clonotype was picked up a small number of times. The chain uses TRBV9 and TRBJ1-4, with D possibly being TRBD1 (5 bases). The CDR3 has 15 residues. V gave up 4 bases and J gave up 10 bases, with 20 bases separating them. From germline, CDR1 is SGDLS and CDR2 YYNGEE. CDR3 bases: TGTGCCAGCAGCTCAGAGGGCAGGGCCAAAGGAAAACTGTTTTTT. Translated, it gives CASSSEGRAKGKLFF.

The table lists this clonotype with a few counts. The chain has TRBV18 and TRBJ2-7; D might be TRBD2 (5 bases). Trimming took off 0 bases at V and 7 bases at J, with 16 bases between the two ends. This CDR3 region has 15 residues. Germline V gives CDR1 KGHSH, CDR2 LQKENI. The CDR3 is CASSPPVARPGEQYF. In DNA, the CDR3 is TGTGCCAGCTCACCACCCGTAGCTAGGCCGGGAGAGCAGTACTTC.